One sample yielded the 5 T cell receptor beta chains listed below, sequenced in a study of T cells after yellow fever vaccination. TCRdb re-derived calls from the 5' RACE reads in MiXCR, one entry per CDR3 protein. This table has roughly 160,000 distinct CDR3 sequences, 9.3% appearing once. Specimen: CD8+ T cells sorted from PBMCs, collected 45 days after the yellow fever booster vaccination. The receptors stem from a young man who received the YFV17D yellow fever vaccine.

This clonotype was counted ten times or more. CDR3 protein: CSVDGWQQETQYF. The CDR3 coding sequence is TGCAGCGTTGATGGTTGGCAGCAAGAGACCCAGTACTTC. V gene TRBV29-1 combines with J gene TRBJ2-5; no firm D call. This CDR3 is 13 amino acids long. V was pared by 3 bases and J by 2 bases, with 10 bases between. In germline, CDR1 is SQVTM, CDR2 ANQGSEA.

There are a few counts of this clonotype. J is TRBJ2-2 and V is TRBV7-9; D gene unclear. CDR1 is SEHNR and CDR2 is FQNEAQ in the germline V gene (reference sequence). The CDR3 length is 13 residues. V was trimmed by 4 bases and J by 4 bases, leaving 7 bases between them. CDR3 in amino acids: CASSSPFTGELFF. As DNA, the CDR3 is TGTGCCAGCAGCTCCCCATTCACCGGGGAGCTGTTTTTT.

This clonotype was counted only a few times. The chain joins TRBV28 to TRBJ2-3, with unresolved D. The CDR3 sequence is 15 residues long. Germline values: CDR1 MDHEN, CDR2 SYDVKM. The ends were cut back, 4 bases at V and 0 bases at J, with 11 bases in the middle. The CDR3 reads CASSSTLFSTDTQYF. CDR3 coding DNA: TGTGCCAGCAGTTCGACACTGTTTAGCACAGATACGCAGTATTTT.

In its sample, this clonotype was seen a few times. This chain connects TRBV6-1 to TRBJ1-5; D gene unclear. Germline assignment: CDR1 MNHNS and CDR2 SASEGT. Trimming removed 2 bases from V and 6 bases from J, with 8 bases in between. The CDR3 contains 13 residues. The CDR3 reads CASSELLGQPQHF. The CDR3 DNA reads TGTGCCAGCAGTGAATTGTTAGGTCAGCCCCAGCATTTT.

In its sample, this clonotype was seen a few times. The chain has TRBV4-2 and TRBJ2-7, with D maybe TRBD2 (5 bases). Germline CDR1 LGHNA, CDR2 YNFKEQ. The CDR3 runs to 15 residues. V dropped 0 bases and J dropped 3 bases, with 12 bases sitting between them. In nucleotides, the CDR3 is TGTGCCAGCAGCCAAGATTTCCAGCGGCTCTACGAGCAGTACTTC. Translating it yields CASSQDFQRLYEQYF.